This passage covers 28 T cell receptor beta chains from one sample sequenced in a study of CD8 T cells in ankylosing spondylitis. TCRdb analysed the 5' RACE reads with MiXCR anew, one entry per CDR3 protein. The data show some 95,000 distinct CDR3 sequences, about 8.1% seen once. Sample: blood, either unsorted or a sorted T cell fraction (not recorded which). These receptors came from a male donor with ankylosing spondylitis or in good health (not recorded which).

This clonotype was counted ten times or more. The chain recombines TRBV12-3 or TRBV12-4 with TRBJ2-5; 7 nucleotides align to TRBD2. The CDR3 runs 15 residues. V shed 7 bases, J shed 1 base, and the junction held 9 bases outside the gene matches. CDR3 coding DNA: TGTGCCAGCATCCCCGGGAGGATTCCCCAAGAGACCCAGTACTTC. It encodes CASIPGRIPQETQYF.

This clonotype was counted between two and nine times. The chain couples TRBV7-9 to TRBJ1-2, with TRBD1 identical over 7 bases. This CDR3 is 14 amino acids long. Germline CDR1 reads SEHNR; CDR2 reads FQNEAQ (reference sequence). After removal of 5 bases from V and 5 bases from J, the junction contained 8 bases not matched to a gene. CDR3 nucleotides: TGTGCCAGCAGCAGAGAGGGACAGTTTTATGGCTACACCTTC. This encodes CASSREGQFYGYTF.

At least ten counts were recorded for this clonotype. This chain uses TRBV10-3 with TRBJ2-7, with TRBD1 as a possible D gene (5 bases). The CDR3 loop spans 13 amino acids. Trimming left V 0 bases short and J 4 bases short, with 7 bases between. Per the germline V gene, CDR1 is ENHRY and CDR2 is SYGVKD. Here the CDR3 DNA reads TGTGCCATCAGTGAGTCTGCAGGGTACGAGCAGTACTTC. Translation: CAISESAGYEQYF.

This clonotype has ten or more counts. The chain has TRBV2 and TRBJ2-3; no definite D call. Trimming stripped 7 bases from V and 7 bases from J, with 9 bases between. Germline assignment: CDR1 SNHLY and CDR2 FYNNEI. The CDR3 has 11 residues. This chain's CDR3 is CASNLLNTQYF. DNA for the CDR3: TGTGCCAGCAATTTACTAAATACGCAGTATTTT.

The chain carries TRBV2 and TRBJ2-7, with TRBD2 as a possible D gene (5 bases). The CDR3 has 16 amino acids. The germline V gene has CDR1 SNHLY and CDR2 FYNNEI. V was shortened by 0 bases and J by 5 bases, with 17 bases between the two germline ends. CDR3 loop: CASSEARAYPGDEQYF. For the CDR3, the DNA is TGTGCCAGCAGTGAAGCTAGGGCCTATCCCGGGGACGAGCAGTACTTC. Based on the CDR3 plus reference TRBV2 and TRBJ2-7, the full variable domain is EPEVTQTPSHQVTQMGQEVILRCVPISNHLYFYWYRQILGQKVEFLVSFYNNEISEKSEIFDDQFSVERPDGSNFTLKIRSTKLEDSAMYFCASSEARAYPGDEQYFGPGTRLTVT.

This clonotype was counted between two and nine times. The V gene is TRBV18, the J gene TRBJ2-7; D is possibly TRBD2 (6 bases). V dropped 4 bases and J dropped 3 bases, with 13 bases sitting between them. This CDR3 has 14 amino acids. Germline V lookup: CDR1 KGHSH, CDR2 LQKENI. CDR3 loop: CASSLLEGGYEQYF. The DNA for the CDR3 is TGTGCCAGCTCACTCCTTGAGGGAGGCTACGAGCAGTACTTC.

This clonotype was seen many times. The gene calls are TRBV6-5 and TRBJ2-5; TRBD1 is a possible D gene (6 bases). The CDR3 length is 13 residues. Germline-derived CDR1 and CDR2 are MNHEY and SVGAGI. V shed 2 bases and J shed 5 bases, with 9 bases lying between them. CDR3 sequence reads: CASSYRQEETQYF. The CDR3 DNA is TGTGCCAGCAGTTACCGACAGGAGGAGACCCAGTACTTC.

This clonotype was detected ten times or more. This rearrangement joins TRBV2 to TRBJ1-1; possible D gene TRBD1, 6 bases. The CDR3 covers 14 residues. Deletions cut 7 bases from V and 5 bases from J, with 17 bases between. CDR1 and CDR2 (germline): SNHLY, FYNNEI. The CDR3 spells CASTTEGVVTEAFF. In nucleotides, the CDR3 is TGTGCCAGCACCACCGAGGGGGTAGTTACTGAAGCTTTCTTT.

This clonotype was detected many times. This chain joins TRBV12-3 or TRBV12-4 and TRBJ2-5; no definite D call. Between the trimmed V and J ends, which lost 1 base and 2 bases, there was a span of 5 bases. The CDR3 sequence is 13 residues long. CDR3 DNA: TGTGCCAGCAGTTTAGGCGGACAAGAGACCCAGTACTTC. Amino acids: CASSLGGQETQYF.

This clonotype occurred many times. The V call is TRBV20-1, the J call TRBJ2-5, with 10 positions matching TRBD2. Germline CDR1 DFQATT, CDR2 SNEGSKA (reference sequence). The CDR3 is made up of 14 amino acids. V was pared by 6 bases and J by 4 bases, with 8 bases of the junction left unmatched. As DNA, the CDR3 is TGCAGTGCCTGGAGCGGGGGGGCAAGAGAGACCCAGTACTTC. Translated: CSAWSGGARETQYF.

The gene calls are TRBV12-3 or TRBV12-4 and TRBJ2-1; 8 bases agree with TRBD2. Trimming cost V 7 bases and J 0 bases; bases outside gene matches: 5. The CDR3 sequence is 15 residues long. In DNA, the CDR3 is TGTGCCAGCATCACTAGCGGAGGCTCCTACAATGAGCAGTTCTTC. It codes for CASITSGGSYNEQFF.

Many counts were recorded for this clonotype. The gene calls are TRBV27 and TRBJ2-1; 7 positions match TRBD1. Germline trimming cut 5 bases from V and 0 bases from J; bases unmatched to any gene: 4. The CDR3 runs 15 residues. Germline CDR1 reads MNHEY; CDR2 reads SMNVEV (reference sequence). This CDR3 reads CASSAQGSSYNEQFF. Here the CDR3 DNA reads TGTGCCAGCAGTGCACAGGGGAGCTCCTACAATGAGCAGTTCTTC.

This clonotype was counted many times. The chain employs TRBV28 and TRBJ2-7; TRBD2 matches 13 bases. The CDR3 covers 15 residues. The V gene's germline CDR1 is MDHEN and CDR2 SYDVKM. Trimming at V came to 6 bases and at J to 6 bases, leaving 8 bases not matched to a gene. CDR3 in amino acids: CASSRAGLAGSEQYF. CDR3 DNA: TGTGCCAGCAGCCGGGCGGGACTAGCGGGGAGCGAGCAGTACTTC.

This clonotype was recorded many times. This chain joins TRBV28 and TRBJ2-5; 12 positions agree with TRBD2. Germline V gene data show CDR1 as MDHEN and CDR2 as SYDVKM. The CDR3 is made up of 16 amino acids. J lost 5 bases, V lost 3 bases, and 7 bases had no gene match. The DNA for the CDR3 is TGTGCCAGCAGTTTCCCCGGACTAGCGGGGAAGGAGACCCAGTACTTC. This translates into CASSFPGLAGKETQYF. The variable domain in full, with the rest retrieved from reference TRBV28 and TRBJ2-5, is DVKVTQSSRYLVKRTGEKVFLECVQDMDHENMFWYRQDPGLGLRLIYFSYDVKMKEKGDIPEGYSVSREKKERFSLILESASTNQTSMYLCASSFPGLAGKETQYFGPGTRLLVL.

This clonotype came up a few times. V gene TRBV7-9 combines with J gene TRBJ2-5; perhaps TRBD1 as D (6 bases). Germline-derived CDR1 and CDR2 are SEHNR and FQNEAQ (reference sequence). Trimming left V 1 base short and J 10 bases short, with 10 bases between. The CDR3 is 12 residues long. CDR3 bases: TGTGCCAGCAGCTTAGGGGAAGGGGGCCAGTACTTC. Protein sequence: CASSLGEGGQYF.

This clonotype was seen at least ten times. This sequence joins TRBV15 and TRBJ2-7; no firm D call. The CDR3 has 16 amino acids. V was clipped by 0 bases and J by 6 bases, with 18 bases between them. CDR1 and CDR2 (germline): LNHNV, YYDKDF (reference sequence). CDR3 residues: CATSRDHGSYRFEQYF. CDR3 bases: TGTGCCACCAGCAGAGATCACGGTAGCTATAGGTTCGAGCAGTACTTC. Using reference TRBV15 and TRBJ2-7 for the parts outside the CDR3, the full variable domain is DAMVIQNPRYQVTQFGKPVTLSCSQTLNHNVMYWYQQKSSQAPKLLFHYYDKDFNNEADTPDNFQSRRPNTSFCFLDIRSPGLGDTAMYLCATSRDHGSYRFEQYFGPGTRLTVT.

The table lists this clonotype with many counts. The V and J genes are TRBV24-1 and TRBJ2-2; D might be TRBD1 (5 bases). The CDR3 is 15 residues long. The V end lost 3 bases, the J end lost 1 base, and 8 bases lay between the germline ends. Germline CDR1 and CDR2: KGHDR and SFDVKD. CDR3 DNA: TGTGCCACCAGTGATACCACAGGGAACACCGGGGAGCTGTTTTTT. It translates to CATSDTTGNTGELFF.

The V and J genes are TRBV7-8 and TRBJ1-5; TRBD1 agrees at 7 bases. With V trimmed by 0 bases and J by 2 bases, 7 bases remained unmatched. Germline V gene lookup returns CDR1 SGHVS and CDR2 FQNEAQ. The CDR3 has 17 amino acids. CDR3 in amino acids: CASSLAFDRVGNQPQHF. As DNA, the CDR3 is TGTGCCAGCAGCTTAGCCTTCGACAGGGTAGGCAATCAGCCCCAGCATTTT.

This clonotype occurred many times. The chain carries TRBV11-1 and TRBJ2-3, with TRBD2 matching 9 bases. With 4 bases clipped from V and 4 bases from J, the junction kept 15 bases outside the gene matches. Per germline, CDR1 SGHAT and CDR2 FQDESV (reference sequence). The CDR3 has 18 residues. The CDR3: CASSSHLGGGASADTQYF. The CDR3, as DNA: TGTGCCAGCAGCTCCCACCTCGGCGGGGGGGCTTCGGCAGATACGCAGTATTTT.

V usage is TRBV11-1 and J usage is TRBJ2-1; TRBD2 matches at 12 bases. Germline V gives CDR1 SGHAT, CDR2 FQDESV (reference sequence). The CDR3 runs to 14 residues. Unmatched junction bases numbered 3, after V lost 7 bases and J lost 5 bases. The CDR3 nucleotides are TGTGCCAGCATTCGGACTAGCGGGGACAATGAGCAGTTCTTC. Its translation is CASIRTSGDNEQFF.

This clonotype was counted many times. The chain combines TRBV2 with TRBJ2-5; 7 bases are shared with TRBD2. The CDR3 totals 14 residues. After removal of 6 bases from V and 1 base from J, the junction contained 5 bases not matched to a gene. Germline V gives CDR1 SNHLY, CDR2 FYNNEI. The CDR3 loop reads CASSGGLVQETQYF. The CDR3 DNA follows: TGTGCCAGCAGCGGCGGACTAGTCCAAGAGACCCAGTACTTC. The full variable domain, its missing parts supplied by reference TRBV2 and TRBJ2-5, is EPEVTQTPSHQVTQMGQEVILRCVPISNHLYFYWYRQILGQKVEFLVSFYNNEISEKSEIFDDQFSVERPDGSNFTLKIRSTKLEDSAMYFCASSGGLVQETQYFGPGTRLLVL.

Remarks on this clonotype: A read error may explain this, as a much larger clone is one base away. The J gene is TRBJ2-1, the V gene TRBV3-1; no clear D. CDR3 size: 11 residues. Per germline, CDR1 LGHDT and CDR2 YNNKEL (reference sequence). CDR3 in DNA: TGTGCCAGCGTGAATCACAATGCGCAGTTCTTC. Residues: CASVNHNAQFF.

This clonotype was counted at least ten times. This chain links TRBV5-1 with TRBJ2-2; tentative D call: TRBD1 (7 bases). Per the germline V gene, CDR1 is SGHRS and CDR2 is YFSETQ. V dropped 0 bases and J dropped 13 bases, with 13 bases sitting between them. The CDR3 contains 13 residues. The CDR3: CASSLGGTAGLFF. As DNA, the CDR3 is TGCGCCAGCAGCTTGGGCGGGACAGCAGGGCTGTTTTTT.

This clonotype was counted a few times. The chain uses TRBV5-1 and TRBJ2-2; no reliable D call. Germline V lookup: CDR1 SGHRS, CDR2 YFSETQ. This CDR3 comprises 16 residues. Trimming stripped 1 base from V and 0 bases from J, with 10 bases between. The CDR3 coding sequence is TGCGCCAGCAGCTTGTTAGTTGGATCGAACACCGGGGAGCTGTTTTTT. Translated, it gives CASSLLVGSNTGELFF. Full variable domain (outside the CDR3, taken from reference TRBV5-1 and TRBJ2-2): KAGVTQTPRYLIKTRGQQVTLSCSPISGHRSVSWYQQTPGQGLQFLFEYFSETQRNKGNFPGRFSGRQFSNSRSEMNVSTLELGDSALYLCASSLLVGSNTGELFFGEGSRLTVL.

CDR3 nucleotides: TGTGCCAGCTCATCCTACAGCGCAGGTACTGAAGCTTTCTTT. Amino acid sequence: CASSSYSAGTEAFF. The V gene is TRBV18, the J gene TRBJ1-1, with unresolved D. Trimming pared 5 bases from V and 5 bases from J, leaving 15 bases between. From germline, CDR1 is KGHSH and CDR2 LQKENI. The CDR3 consists of 14 residues.

This clonotype was seen at least ten times. The gene calls are TRBV5-1 and TRBJ2-1; 7 bases align to TRBD1. Trimming removed 0 bases from V and 3 bases from J; junction bases left unmatched: 15. CDR1 is SGHRS, CDR2 YFSETQ, per germline. The length of the CDR3 is 19 residues. The chain's CDR3 is CASSLELRDSSSHYNEQFF. The CDR3 DNA is TGCGCCAGCAGCTTGGAGCTCCGGGACAGTAGTTCCCACTACAATGAGCAGTTCTTC. Looking up the rest from reference TRBV5-1 and TRBJ2-1 gives the full variable domain: KAGVTQTPRYLIKTRGQQVTLSCSPISGHRSVSWYQQTPGQGLQFLFEYFSETQRNKGNFPGRFSGRQFSNSRSEMNVSTLELGDSALYLCASSLELRDSSSHYNEQFFGPGTRLTVL.

V usage is TRBV18 and J usage is TRBJ1-1; D ambiguous. Trimming took 2 bases from V and 2 from J, leaving 6 bases between them. CDR3 length: 13 amino acids. The germline gives CDR1 KGHSH, CDR2 LQKENI. The CDR3 region is CASSPGGNTEAFF. CDR3 sequence (DNA): TGTGCCAGCTCACCAGGCGGAAACACTGAAGCTTTCTTT.

This rearrangement joins TRBV19 to TRBJ2-7, with 8 bases that match TRBD2. Germline CDR1 LNHDA, CDR2 SQIVND (reference sequence). The trim removed 4 bases at V and 6 bases at J, leaving 8 bases unmatched. The CDR3 has 14 amino acids. The CDR3, as DNA: TGTGCCAGTAGTACCCCCGGACTAGCCGGCGAGCAGTACTTC. As protein: CASSTPGLAGEQYF.